This T cell receptor (beta chain) was sequenced during a study of OX40 agonist ivuxolimab in advanced cancers. Study information: The study treated patients with ivuxolimab, an agonistic anti-OX40 (CD134) antibody. Two cutaneous melanoma patients and one hepatocellular carcinoma patient, three in all, had partial responses.

Study findings and constraints: Expanded clones were, on average, more numerous among CD8+ T cells than CD4+.

Profiled with immunoSEQ multiplex PCR; TCRdb holds only in-frame clones, not every one. The sample consists of 54,000 or so clones, over 75% of them appearing once. CDR1 and CDR2 from the germline V gene are SGHVS and FNYEAQ. The length of the CDR3 is 13 residues. V gave up 5 bases and J gave up 8 bases, with 13 bases separating them. This clone appeared a single time. The antigen is not known. The rearrangement links TRBV7-6 to TRBJ2-1; D may be TRBD2 (6 bases). The TCR originated in an adult with an advanced solid tumor such as melanoma, head and neck, liver or kidney cancer. This specimen was CD4+ or CD8+ T cells sorted from blood, taken in a trial of the OX40 agonist ivuxolimab. The CDR3 here is CASSPQLAHEQFF. The CDR3 DNA reads TGTGCCAGCAGCCCTCAACTAGCCCATGAGCAGTTCTTC.